The sequence of this T cell receptor (beta chain) was determined in a study of T cell repertoires in cytomegalovirus infection. A remark on this clonotype: The target antigen is unknown.

Study-wide results and limits: Clonotypes of TCR beta that were HLA-C-restricted and CMV-specific dominated the ex vivo response.

Germline V CDR1 and CDR2: LGHNT, FRNRAP. The V segment lost 2 bases and the J segment 9 bases; nucleotides outside the gene matches: 18. The CDR3 totals 18 residues. Using its own MiXCR run on the reads, TCRdb lists one record per CDR3 protein. The sample includes 450,000 to 600,000 distinct CDR3 sequences, 30% to 40% of them seen just once. This rearrangement joins TRBV12-5 to TRBJ2-1, with TRBD2 identical over 8 bases. This clonotype was obtained from a human donor in good health (CMV status not recorded). Some clones in this sample may be carry-over from other donors' samples. Specimen: cultured PBMCs, collected from culture after CMV antigen stimulation. CDR3 loop: CASGLQLSGRSRGGEQFF. Written as DNA, the CDR3 is TGTGCTAGTGGTTTGCAACTAAGCGGGAGAAGTCGTGGCGGTGAGCAGTTCTTC.